These 5 T cell receptor beta chains came from one sample sequenced in a study of Ad26.COV2.S vaccination and SARS-CoV-2 variants. Treatment defined: some 19 received Ad26.COV2.S at low or high dose, single or two shots; roughly five received placebo; per-sample allocation not given. Collection of the samples took place on day 63 after the first injection of vaccine or placebo. Here immunoSEQ multiplex PCR was the method, and the copy in TCRdb shows in-frame clones only, minus some. The table includes about 680,000 clones, around 89% detected once. Sequenced here: peripheral blood, sampled in a trial of Ad26.COV2.S vaccine versus placebo. The receptors here all came from a person between 18 and 59 years old who received the Ad26.COV2.S COVID-19 vaccine or a placebo.

This clone turned up a few times. This chain joins TRBV10-1 and TRBJ2-7; D unresolved. Germline V gene lookup returns CDR1 WNHNN and CDR2 SYGVQD (reference sequence). CDR3 length: 14 amino acids. V was pared by 2 bases and J by 6 bases, with 14 bases between. CDR3 sequence (DNA): TGCGCCAGCAGTGAGGGCCTTTCCCCCTCCGAGCAGTACTTC. Its protein is CASSEGLSPSEQYF.

The chain couples TRBV13 to TRBJ2-2; 9 bases line up with TRBD2. The germline V gene has CDR1 PRHDT and CDR2 FYEKMQ (reference sequence). This CDR3 contains 16 residues. V lost 5 bases to trimming and J lost 0 bases; unmatched junction nucleotides: 4. CDR3 in amino acids: CASSPRTSANTGELFF. CDR3 coding DNA: TGTGCCAGCAGCCCGCGGACTAGCGCGAACACCGGGGAGCTGTTTTTT. The entire variable domain, with the rest obtained from reference TRBV13 and TRBJ2-2, is as follows: AAGVIQSPRHLIKEKRETATLKCYPIPRHDTVYWYQQGPGQDPQFLISFYEKMQSDKGSIPDRFSAQQFSDYHSELNMSSLELGDSALYFCASSPRTSANTGELFFGEGSRLTVL.

This chain uses TRBV11-2 with TRBJ2-3; TRBD2 aligns across 10 bases. J gave up 6 bases and V 1 base, and 7 bases lay outside the gene matches. Germline assignment: CDR1 SGHAT and CDR2 FQNNGV. The CDR3 has 16 amino acids. CDR3 in amino acids: CASSLAPHSGGDTQYF. The CDR3 DNA reads TGTGCCAGCAGCTTAGCCCCCCATAGCGGGGGGGATACGCAGTATTTT.

The V and J genes are TRBV7-2 and TRBJ1-5; D is unresolved. This CDR3 is 15 amino acids long. V gave up 0 bases and J gave up 3 bases, with 9 bases separating them. CDR1 is SGHTA and CDR2 is FQGNSA in the germline V gene. For the CDR3, the DNA is TGTGCCAGCAGCTTAGCCGTTACACTCAATCAGCCCCAGCATTTT. Protein product: CASSLAVTLNQPQHF. Full variable domain (missing parts from reference TRBV7-2 and TRBJ1-5): GAGVSQSPSNKVTEKGKDVELRCDPISGHTALYWYRQSLGQGLEFLIYFQGNSAPDKSGLPSDRFSAERTGGSVSTLTIQRTQQEDSAVYLCASSLAVTLNQPQHFGDGTRLSIL.

With respect to this clone: This sample includes further DNA sequences coding for the same CDR3. The chain uses TRBV3-1 (or the pseudogene TRBV3-2) and TRBJ2-7; D might be TRBD1 or TRBD2, each matching 5 bases. CDR1 is LGHDT, CDR2 YNNKEL, per germline (reference sequence). Trimming stripped 1 base from V and 3 bases from J, with 13 bases between. There are 15 residues in the CDR3. The CDR3 DNA reads as TGTGCCAGCAGCCAAGGGTACACGGGGCTCTACGAGCAGTACTTC. Protein: CASSQGYTGLYEQYF.